This entry concerns a single TCR beta chain. The record originates from a study of blood T cell repertoires in COVID-19. Study context: Acute and convalescent COVID-19 specimens originated in the United States, Italy and Spain. The analysed material was cDNA or gDNA that came from T cells, B-cell-depleted T cells, or PBMCs.

This CDR3 contains 17 residues. The V gene's germline CDR1 is MNHEY and CDR2 SMNVEV (reference sequence). Losses at the gene ends were 6 bases for V and 5 bases for J; bases not matched to a gene: 17. Per the study methods: Estimation of nucleated cell counts relied on the amplification of reference gene primers. Clones were read by immunoSEQ multiplex PCR, and TCRdb kept only the in-frame ones, dropping some. V and J calls and clone size are those listed in that table; D and trimming were worked out from the DNA. The repertoire holds 150,000 to 200,000 clones, with 80% to 90% as singletons. The receptor comes from a woman aged 80 or over with acute or convalescent COVID-19. Sequenced input: peripheral blood. This rearrangement joins TRBV27 to TRBJ2-7, with 9 bases lining up with TRBD1. The CDR3 reads CASRSFGVGDRDHEQYF. For the CDR3, the DNA is TGTGCCAGCAGAAGTTTTGGTGTGGGGGACAGGGACCACGAGCAGTACTTC.